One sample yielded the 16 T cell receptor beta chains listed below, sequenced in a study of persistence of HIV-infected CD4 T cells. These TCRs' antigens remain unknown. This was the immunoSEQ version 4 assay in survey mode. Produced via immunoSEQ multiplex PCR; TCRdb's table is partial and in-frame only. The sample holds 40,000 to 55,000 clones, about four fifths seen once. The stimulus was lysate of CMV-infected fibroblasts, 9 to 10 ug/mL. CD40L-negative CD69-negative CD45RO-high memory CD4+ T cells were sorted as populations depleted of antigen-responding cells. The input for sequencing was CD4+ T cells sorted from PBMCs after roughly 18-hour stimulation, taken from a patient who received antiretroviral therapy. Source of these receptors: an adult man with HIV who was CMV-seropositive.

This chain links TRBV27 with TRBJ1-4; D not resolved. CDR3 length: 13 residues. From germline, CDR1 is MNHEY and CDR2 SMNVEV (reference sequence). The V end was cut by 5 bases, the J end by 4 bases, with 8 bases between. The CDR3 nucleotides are TGTGCCAGCAGTCCGGATTTTAATGAAAAACTGTTTTTT. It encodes CASSPDFNEKLFF.

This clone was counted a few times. CDR3 DNA sequence: TGTGCCAGCACCCCAGGGGCAGGGATTGTTAATTCACCCCTCCACTTT. Protein: CASTPGAGIVNSPLHF. The chain uses TRBV7-2 and TRBJ1-6; TRBD1 is a possible D gene (6 bases). CDR3 length: 16 amino acids. Germline loops: CDR1 SGHTA, CDR2 FQGNSA. V gave up 7 bases and J gave up 6 bases, with 19 bases separating them.

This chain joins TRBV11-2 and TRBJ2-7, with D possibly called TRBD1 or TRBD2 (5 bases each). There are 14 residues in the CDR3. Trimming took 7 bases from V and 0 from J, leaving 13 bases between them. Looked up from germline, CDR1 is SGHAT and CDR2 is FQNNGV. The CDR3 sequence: CASTRAGSSYEQYF. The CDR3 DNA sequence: TGTGCCAGCACGCGGGCAGGGAGCTCCTACGAGCAGTACTTC.

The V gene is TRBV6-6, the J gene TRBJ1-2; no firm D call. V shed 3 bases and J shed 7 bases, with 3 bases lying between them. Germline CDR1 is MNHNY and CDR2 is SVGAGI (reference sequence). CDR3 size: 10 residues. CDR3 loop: CASSYIGYTF. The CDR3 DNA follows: TGTGCCAGCAGTTATATTGGCTACACCTTC.

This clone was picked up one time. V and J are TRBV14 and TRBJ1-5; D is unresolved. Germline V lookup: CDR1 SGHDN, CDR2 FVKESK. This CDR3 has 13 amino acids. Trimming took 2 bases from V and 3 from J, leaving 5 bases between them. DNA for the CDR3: TGTGCCAGCAGCCAACAGCCCAATCAGCCCCAGCATTTT. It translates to CASSQQPNQPQHF.

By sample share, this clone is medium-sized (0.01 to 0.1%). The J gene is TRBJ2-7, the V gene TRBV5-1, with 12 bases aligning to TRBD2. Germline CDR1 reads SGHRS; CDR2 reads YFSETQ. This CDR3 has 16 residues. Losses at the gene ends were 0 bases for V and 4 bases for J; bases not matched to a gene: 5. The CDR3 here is CASSLALAGGPYEQYF. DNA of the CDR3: TGCGCCAGCAGCTTGGCCCTAGCGGGGGGGCCTTACGAGCAGTACTTC. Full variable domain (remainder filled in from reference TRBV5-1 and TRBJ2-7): KAGVTQTPRYLIKTRGQQVTLSCSPISGHRSVSWYQQTPGQGLQFLFEYFSETQRNKGNFPGRFSGRQFSNSRSEMNVSTLELGDSALYLCASSLALAGGPYEQYFGPGTRLTVT.

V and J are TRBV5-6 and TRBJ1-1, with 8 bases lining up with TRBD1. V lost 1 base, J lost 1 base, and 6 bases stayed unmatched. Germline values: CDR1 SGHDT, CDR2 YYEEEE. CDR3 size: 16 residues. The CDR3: CASSLPRGTGNTEAFF. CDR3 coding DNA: TGTGCCAGCAGCTTGCCCCGTGGGACAGGGAACACTGAAGCTTTCTTT.

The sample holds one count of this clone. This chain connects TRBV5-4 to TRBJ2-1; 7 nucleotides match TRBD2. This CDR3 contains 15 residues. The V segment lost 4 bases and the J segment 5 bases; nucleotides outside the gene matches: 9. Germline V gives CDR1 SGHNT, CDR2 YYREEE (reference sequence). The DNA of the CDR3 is TGTGCCAGCAGCCCCGGGGGAGCGGGGCACAATGAGCAGTTCTTC. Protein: CASSPGGAGHNEQFF. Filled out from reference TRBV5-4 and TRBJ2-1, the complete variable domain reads ETGVTQSPTHLIKTRGQQVTLRCSSQSGHNTVSWYQQALGQGPQFIFQYYREEENGRGNFPPRFSGLQFPNYSSELNVNALELDDSALYLCASSPGGAGHNEQFFGPGTRLTVL.

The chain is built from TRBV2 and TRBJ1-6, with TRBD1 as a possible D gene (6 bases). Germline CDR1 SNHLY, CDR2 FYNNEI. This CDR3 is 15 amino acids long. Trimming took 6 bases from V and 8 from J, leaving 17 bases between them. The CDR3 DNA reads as TGTGCCAGCAGAGTCCAGGGGACCACCTATTCACCCCTCCACTTT. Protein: CASRVQGTTYSPLHF. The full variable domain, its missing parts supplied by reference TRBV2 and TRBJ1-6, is EPEVTQTPSHQVTQMGQEVILRCVPISNHLYFYWYRQILGQKVEFLVSFYNNEISEKSEIFDDQFSVERPDGSNFTLKIRSTKLEDSAMYFCASRVQGTTYSPLHFGNGTRLTVT.

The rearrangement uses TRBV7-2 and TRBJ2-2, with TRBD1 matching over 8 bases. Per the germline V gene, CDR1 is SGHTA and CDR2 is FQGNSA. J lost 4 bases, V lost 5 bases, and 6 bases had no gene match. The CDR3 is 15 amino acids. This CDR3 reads CASSLDRVPTGELFF. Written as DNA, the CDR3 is TGTGCCAGCAGCCTGGACAGGGTCCCCACCGGGGAGCTGTTTTTT.

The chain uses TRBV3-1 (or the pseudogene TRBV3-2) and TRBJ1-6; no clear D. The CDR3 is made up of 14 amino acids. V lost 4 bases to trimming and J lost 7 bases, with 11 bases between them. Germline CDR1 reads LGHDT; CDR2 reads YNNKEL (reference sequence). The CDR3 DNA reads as TGTGCCAGCAGCCCCCGGCCAAAGAATTCACCCCTCCACTTT. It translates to CASSPRPKNSPLHF.

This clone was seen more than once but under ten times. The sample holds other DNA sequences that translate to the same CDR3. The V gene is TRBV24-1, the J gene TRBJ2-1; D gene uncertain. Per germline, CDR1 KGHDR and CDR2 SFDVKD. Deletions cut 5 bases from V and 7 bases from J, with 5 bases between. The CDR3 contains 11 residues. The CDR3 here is CATSALNEQFF. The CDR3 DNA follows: TGTGCCACCAGTGCGCTTAATGAGCAGTTCTTC.

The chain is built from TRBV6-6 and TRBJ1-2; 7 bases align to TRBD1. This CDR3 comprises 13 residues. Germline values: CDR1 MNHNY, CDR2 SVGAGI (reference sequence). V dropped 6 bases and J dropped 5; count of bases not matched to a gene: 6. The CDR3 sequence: CASRRTGSYGYTF. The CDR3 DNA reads TGTGCCAGCAGGCGGACAGGAAGTTATGGCTACACCTTC.

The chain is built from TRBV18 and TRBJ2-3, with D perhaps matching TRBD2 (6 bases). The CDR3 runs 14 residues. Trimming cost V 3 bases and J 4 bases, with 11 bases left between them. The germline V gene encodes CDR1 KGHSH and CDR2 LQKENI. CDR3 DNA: TGTGCCAGCTCACCGGGACTTCTCGCAGATACGCAGTATTTT. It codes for CASSPGLLADTQYF.

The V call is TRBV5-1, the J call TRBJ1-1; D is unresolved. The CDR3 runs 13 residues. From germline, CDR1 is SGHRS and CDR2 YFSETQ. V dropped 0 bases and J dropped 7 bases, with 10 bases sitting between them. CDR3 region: CASSLEWAGEAFF. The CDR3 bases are TGCGCCAGCAGCTTGGAGTGGGCTGGTGAAGCTTTCTTT.

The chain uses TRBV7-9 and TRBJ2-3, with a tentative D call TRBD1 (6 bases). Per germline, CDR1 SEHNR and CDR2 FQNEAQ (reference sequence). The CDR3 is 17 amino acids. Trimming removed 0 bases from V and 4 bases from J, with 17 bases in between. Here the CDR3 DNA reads TGTGCCAGCAGCTTAGCCCTAACAGGGATTGGCCCAGATACGCAGTATTTT. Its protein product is CASSLALTGIGPDTQYF.